Below, 15 T cell receptor beta chains from the same sample are listed, as sequenced in a study of OX40 agonist ivuxolimab in advanced cancers. Some clones are missing from TCRdb's copy, which holds only in-frame ones; the method was immunoSEQ multiplex PCR. The sample comprises some 86,000 clones, around 91% of which are singletons, and roughly 0.32% rests with the top ten. The source material was CD4+ or CD8+ T cells sorted from blood, sampled in a trial of the OX40 agonist ivuxolimab. All receptors derive from an adult with an advanced solid tumor such as melanoma, head and neck, liver or kidney cancer.

In this sample, this clone turned up once. This rearrangement joins TRBV7-8 to TRBJ2-1, with D possibly matching TRBD2 (5 bases). This CDR3 has 16 residues. Germline V lookup: CDR1 SGHVS, CDR2 FQNEAQ. Trimming stripped 0 bases from V and 4 bases from J, with 13 bases between. As DNA, the CDR3 is TGTGCCAGCAGCTTAGCGGCGACTAACAAGTACAATGAGCAGTTCTTC. It yields the protein CASSLAATNKYNEQFF.

The V and J genes are TRBV18 and TRBJ1-4, with D unresolved. Germline assignment: CDR1 KGHSH and CDR2 LQKENI. Deletions cut 2 bases from V and 3 bases from J, with 7 bases between. CDR3 length: 14 amino acids. DNA for the CDR3: TGTGCCAGCTCACCAAGGCAGGCTAATGAAAAACTGTTTTTT. Residues: CASSPRQANEKLFF.

Notes on this clone: This likely comes from a read error, as the CDR3 has no conserved phenylalanine or tryptophan at its end. The rearrangement links TRBV27 to TRBJ1-6, with TRBD1 as a possible D gene (6 bases). Germline loops: CDR1 MNHEY, CDR2 SMNVEV (reference sequence). Trimming took 6 bases from V and 10 from J, leaving 13 bases between them. This CDR3 spans 13 amino acids. The DNA for the CDR3 is TGTGCCAGCAGCCCTGGACAGTTCTCACCCCTCCACCTT. It codes for CASSPGQFSPLHL.

The chain links TRBV12-5 to TRBJ2-5; TRBD2 aligns across 8 bases. The CDR3 contains 17 residues. Unmatched junction bases numbered 8, after V lost 0 bases and J lost 2 bases. Germline CDR1 is LGHNT and CDR2 is FRNRAP. This CDR3 is CASGLVLGSGVQETQYF. CDR3 DNA sequence: TGTGCTAGTGGTTTGGTACTTGGTAGCGGGGTACAAGAGACCCAGTACTTC.

This chain connects TRBV16 to TRBJ2-1; D could derive from TRBD1 or TRBD2 (5 bases each). V was trimmed by 3 bases and J by 2 bases, leaving 11 bases between them. This CDR3 is built from 15 residues. Germline assignment: CDR1 KGHSY and CDR2 FQNENV. The CDR3 sequence: CASSHRDGTYNEQFF. The DNA of the CDR3 is TGTGCCAGCAGCCATAGGGACGGAACCTACAATGAGCAGTTCTTC.

The gene calls are TRBV19 and TRBJ1-4; possibly TRBD1 for D (5 bases). Germline V CDR1 and CDR2: LNHDA, SQIVND (reference sequence). Trimming cost V 4 bases and J 8 bases, with 20 bases left between them. The CDR3 is 16 amino acids. Here the CDR3 reads CASSTRGSARGEKLFF. CDR3 bases: TGTGCCAGTAGTACCCGGGGGTCAGCCCGGGGAGAAAAACTGTTTTTT.

V gene TRBV5-1 combines with J gene TRBJ1-1; D gene uncertain. This CDR3 comprises 14 residues. V was shortened by 5 bases and J by 2 bases, with 13 bases between the two germline ends. The germline gives CDR1 SGHRS, CDR2 YFSETQ. CDR3 sequence reads: CASSRADGNTEAFF. The DNA of the CDR3 is TGCGCCAGCAGTCGGGCGGACGGAAACACTGAAGCTTTCTTT.

V gene TRBV5-6 combines with J gene TRBJ2-2; D is tentatively TRBD1 or TRBD2 (5 bases each). Germline loops: CDR1 SGHDT, CDR2 YYEEEE. V dropped 3 bases and J dropped 7 bases, with 13 bases sitting between them. This CDR3 contains 14 residues. The CDR3 DNA sequence: TGTGCCAGCAGCTGGATGGGGGTGGACGGGGAGCTGTTTTTT. This sequence encodes CASSWMGVDGELFF.

DNA for the CDR3: TGTGCCATCAGTTCGTACGACAGGGATTACAATGAGCAGTTCTTC. This sequence encodes CAISSYDRDYNEQFF. This chain joins TRBV10-3 and TRBJ2-1, with 7 bases matching TRBD1. V shed 5 bases and J 4 bases; nucleotides not matched to a gene: 8. The CDR3 spans 15 residues. Germline assignment: CDR1 ENHRY and CDR2 SYGVKD.

This clone came up once. V usage is TRBV4-1 and J usage is TRBJ1-4; D is ambiguous. The CDR3 consists of 13 residues. The V end lost 2 bases, the J end lost 8 bases, and 9 bases lay between the germline ends. Germline values: CDR1 MGHRA, CDR2 YSYEKL. CDR3 sequence reads: CASSQWRGEKLFF. The DNA of the CDR3 is TGCGCCAGCAGCCAATGGCGGGGAGAAAAACTGTTTTTT.

The chain uses TRBV7-8 and TRBJ2-7; D call uncertain. This CDR3 comprises 14 residues. The V end lost 3 bases, the J end lost 3 bases, and 12 bases lay between the germline ends. Germline V gene sequence: CDR1 SGHVS, CDR2 FQNEAQ. The CDR3: CASSLAGSGYEQYF. DNA for the CDR3: TGTGCCAGCAGCTTGGCCGGGTCAGGCTACGAGCAGTACTTC.

This chain uses TRBV4-1 with TRBJ1-5; D call uncertain. This CDR3 comprises 15 residues. Trimming left V 1 base short and J 5 bases short, with 12 bases between. Per the germline V gene, CDR1 is MGHRA and CDR2 is YSYEKL. The CDR3 coding sequence is TGCGCCAGCAGCCAAGTCGGGTTGAAGGATCAGCCCCAGCATTTT. It is translated as CASSQVGLKDQPQHF.

This clone was recorded once. This chain connects TRBV11-2 to TRBJ2-5, with D possibly matching TRBD2 (5 bases). The closer fit of TRBJ2-7 to the DNA end suggests the J call may be wrong. The germline V gene has CDR1 SGHAT and CDR2 FQNNGV. The CDR3 totals 15 residues. CDR3 in DNA: TGTGCCAGCAGCTTAGAAAGGCTAGCTACCTACGAGCAGTACTTC. Its translation: CASSLERLATYEQYF.

With regard to this clone: Other DNA sequences in this specimen translate into the identical CDR3. The chain employs TRBV5-1 and TRBJ2-3; possible D gene TRBD1, 5 bases. The ends were cut back, 0 bases at V and 0 bases at J, with 5 bases in the middle. Germline-derived CDR1 and CDR2 are SGHRS and YFSETQ. The CDR3 length is 14 residues. CDR3 residues: CASSLGQSTDTQYF. CDR3 DNA: TGCGCCAGCAGCTTGGGACAGAGCACAGATACGCAGTATTTT.

The chain is built from TRBV28 and TRBJ1-2; TRBD1 agrees at 8 bases. This CDR3 is built from 13 residues. The germline CDR1 and CDR2 sequences are MDHEN and SYDVKM. Trimming removed 4 bases from V and 6 bases from J; junction bases left unmatched: 4. The CDR3 region is CASSSGQGNGYTF. In DNA, the CDR3 is TGTGCCAGCAGTTCAGGACAGGGCAATGGCTACACCTTC.